A single sample is the source of the 16 T cell receptor beta chains below, sequenced in a study of T cells after yellow fever vaccination. MiXCR, applied by TCRdb to the 5' RACE reads, yields one record per CDR3 protein. This table has approximately 140,000 distinct CDR3 sequences, roughly 8.2% appearing once. The sequencing used CD4+ T cells sorted from PBMCs, collected 5 days after the yellow fever booster vaccination. Every receptor here comes from a man aged 25-40 years who received the YFV17D yellow fever vaccine.

There are many counts of this clonotype. V is TRBV5-1 and J is TRBJ2-7; the D gene is possibly TRBD2 (6 bases). The germline V gene encodes CDR1 SGHRS and CDR2 YFSETQ. Deletions cut 3 bases from V and 3 bases from J, with 10 bases between. The CDR3 has 13 residues. CDR3 DNA: TGCGCCAGCAGCTCGTCAGCGGGCTACGAGCAGTACTTC. It is translated as CASSSSAGYEQYF.

This clonotype showed up many times. This chain uses TRBV7-2 with TRBJ2-5, with 7 nucleotides matching TRBD2. The CDR3 spans 13 residues. Germline V gene data show CDR1 as SGHTA and CDR2 as FQGNSA. V was clipped by 2 bases and J by 9 bases; unmatched bases: 6. CDR3 region: CASSLLAARAQYF. In nucleotides, the CDR3 is TGTGCCAGCAGCTTACTAGCGGCCAGGGCCCAGTACTTC.

This clonotype has just a few counts. This chain joins TRBV7-7 and TRBJ2-5; D possibly matches TRBD1 or TRBD2 (7 bases each). Trimming left V 5 bases short and J 7 bases short, with 14 bases between. The CDR3 is 13 amino acids. Per the germline V gene, CDR1 is SSHAT and CDR2 is FNYEAQ (reference sequence). CDR3 nucleotide sequence: TGTGCCAGCAGCCCAACAGGGGAGGGGACCCAGTACTTC. This encodes CASSPTGEGTQYF.

This clonotype was recorded at least ten times. The chain recombines TRBV5-4 with TRBJ2-5; 7 nucleotides align to TRBD1. Germline CDR1 reads SGHNT; CDR2 reads YYREEE (reference sequence). The CDR3 extends over 14 amino acids. The V segment lost 2 bases and the J segment 1 base; nucleotides outside the gene matches: 2. The DNA of the CDR3 is TGTGCCAGCAGCTTAGGGACAGTCCAAGAGACCCAGTACTTC. Its protein product is CASSLGTVQETQYF.

This clonotype was recorded a few times. The genes are TRBV11-2 and TRBJ2-1; TRBD1 might be the D (6 bases). The germline CDR1 and CDR2 sequences are SGHAT and FQNNGV. V lost 5 bases to trimming and J lost 7 bases, with 27 bases between them. This CDR3 contains 18 residues. CDR3 amino acids: CASSKQGPATKPSNEQFF. The CDR3 DNA sequence: TGTGCCAGCAGCAAACAGGGTCCAGCGACAAAACCATCTAATGAGCAGTTCTTC.

The genes are TRBV19 and TRBJ2-2, with TRBD2 matching 8 bases. With 5 bases clipped from V and 2 bases from J, the junction kept 19 bases outside the gene matches. The CDR3 runs 20 residues. The V gene's germline CDR1 is LNHDA and CDR2 SQIVND (reference sequence). The CDR3 sequence: CASSLPGGRGRRGNTGELFF. The DNA of the CDR3 is TGTGCCAGTAGTCTCCCCGGTGGTCGCGGGAGGCGAGGAAACACCGGGGAGCTGTTTTTT.

This clonotype was observed at least ten times. The V gene is TRBV7-6, the J gene TRBJ2-3; no reliable D call. CDR1 is SGHVS, CDR2 FNYEAQ, per germline. V was cut by 4 bases and J by 11 bases, with 22 bases left in between. This CDR3 spans 15 amino acids. The CDR3 sequence: CASSCRRPRRVGQYF. In DNA form, the CDR3 reads TGTGCCAGCAGCTGCAGACGGCCCCGACGAGTTGGGCAGTATTTT.

There are many counts of this clonotype. The genes are TRBV21-1 and TRBJ1-1. TRBV21-1 is classified as a pseudogene. This CDR3 has 12 amino acids. CDR3: CASSRKNTEAFF. The DNA of the CDR3 is TGTGCCAGCAGCAGAAAGAACACTGAAGCTTTCTTT.

This clonotype was picked up many times. The chain uses TRBV5-1 and TRBJ2-5; D is uncertain. The V end lost 3 bases, the J end lost 2 bases, and 17 bases lay between the germline ends. Germline values: CDR1 SGHRS, CDR2 YFSETQ. This CDR3 spans 16 amino acids. The CDR3 bases are TGCGCCAGCAGCTCCGGGCCGTTGCCTCCTCAAGAGACCCAGTACTTC. This sequence encodes CASSSGPLPPQETQYF.

This clonotype has a count of ten or more. The chain links TRBV29-1 to TRBJ2-5; TRBD1 matches at 8 bases. This CDR3 has 12 amino acids. The V segment lost 6 bases and the J segment 6 bases; nucleotides outside the gene matches: 6. Germline lookup yields CDR1 SQVTM and CDR2 ANQGSEA. For the CDR3, the DNA is TGCAGCGTGGACAGGGTAGACAAGACCCAGTACTTC. Amino acids: CSVDRVDKTQYF.

This clonotype was found a few times. The chain recombines TRBV5-4 with TRBJ2-1; possible D gene TRBD1, 7 bases. Deletions cut 4 bases from V and 4 bases from J, with 15 bases between. Germline CDR1 SGHNT, CDR2 YYREEE (reference sequence). The CDR3 is 15 residues long. CDR3 in amino acids: CASSIAGGQYNEQFF. In DNA, the CDR3 is TGTGCCAGCAGCATTGCAGGGGGGCAGTACAATGAGCAGTTCTTC.

This clonotype came up many times. V usage is TRBV18 and J usage is TRBJ1-5; D may be TRBD1 (6 bases). Trimming stripped 1 base from V and 5 bases from J, with 15 bases between. In germline, CDR1 is KGHSH, CDR2 LQKENI. This CDR3 region has 16 residues. The CDR3 region has the DNA TGTGCCAGCTCACCACAGGGGGTCAGTGTGGATCAGCCCCAGCATTTT. Encoded protein: CASSPQGVSVDQPQHF.

The rearrangement links TRBV25-1 to TRBJ2-7; TRBD2 aligns across 10 bases. CDR1 and CDR2 (germline): MGHDK, SYGVNS. The junction had 8 bases not matched to a gene; V was cut back by 6 bases and J by 0 bases. CDR3 size: 16 residues. This chain's CDR3 is CASSPRTSGYSYEQYF. The CDR3, as DNA: TGTGCCAGCAGCCCGAGGACTAGCGGCTACTCCTACGAGCAGTACTTC.

This clonotype was counted at least ten times. The chain is built from TRBV6-4 and TRBJ1-4; no definite D call. Germline assignment: CDR1 MRHNA and CDR2 SNTAGT. V was pared by 0 bases and J by 12 bases, with 14 bases between. The CDR3 sequence is 14 residues long. CDR3 amino acids: CASSDSIRNVQLFF. Written as DNA, the CDR3 is TGTGCCAGCAGTGACTCGATTAGAAATGTACAACTGTTTTTT.

On this clonotype itself: A much larger clone lies a single base off, so this may be a read error. The V and J genes are TRBV5-1 and TRBJ2-7; D unclear. Germline-derived CDR1 and CDR2 are SGHRS and YFSETQ. The CDR3 is 14 residues long. With 4 bases removed from V and 6 bases from J, the gap between germline ends came to 17 bases. DNA for the CDR3: TGCGCCAGCAGCCCAGCGTCACGAACTGGCGAGCAGTACTTC. Translating it yields CASSPASRTGEQYF.

Comment on this clonotype: This may arise from a read error, as a much more abundant clone is one base away. This chain joins TRBV29-1 and TRBJ2-2; perhaps TRBD2 as D (5 bases). Trimming pared 4 bases from V and 4 bases from J, leaving 13 bases between. This CDR3 has 14 residues. Germline CDR1 reads SQVTM; CDR2 reads ANQGSEA. The CDR3 DNA reads TGCAGCGTTGTATCCGGGATAGCCACCGGGGAGCTGTTTTTT. Translation: CSVVSGIATGELFF.